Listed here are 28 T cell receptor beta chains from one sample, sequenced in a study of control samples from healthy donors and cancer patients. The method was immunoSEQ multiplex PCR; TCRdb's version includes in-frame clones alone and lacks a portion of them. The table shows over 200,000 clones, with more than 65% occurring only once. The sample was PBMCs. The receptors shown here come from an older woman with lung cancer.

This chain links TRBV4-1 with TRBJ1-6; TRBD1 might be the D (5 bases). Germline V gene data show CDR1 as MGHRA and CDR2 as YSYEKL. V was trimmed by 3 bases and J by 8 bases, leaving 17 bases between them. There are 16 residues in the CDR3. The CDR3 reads CASSHLFRDRDSPLHF. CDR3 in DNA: TGCGCCAGCAGCCACCTATTCCGGGACCGGGATTCACCCCTCCACTTT.

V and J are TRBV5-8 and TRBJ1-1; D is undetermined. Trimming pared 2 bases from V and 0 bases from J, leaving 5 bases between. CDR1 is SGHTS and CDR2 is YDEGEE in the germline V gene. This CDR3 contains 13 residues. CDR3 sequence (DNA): TGTGCCAGCAGCTTCCAACTGAACACTGAAGCTTTCTTT. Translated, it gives CASSFQLNTEAFF.

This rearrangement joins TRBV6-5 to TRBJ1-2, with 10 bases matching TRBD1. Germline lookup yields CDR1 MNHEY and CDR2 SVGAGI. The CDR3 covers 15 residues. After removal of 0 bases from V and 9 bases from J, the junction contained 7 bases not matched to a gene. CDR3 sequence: CASSYSATGGARYTF. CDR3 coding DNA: TGTGCCAGCAGTTACTCGGCGACAGGGGGCGCGCGCTACACCTTC.

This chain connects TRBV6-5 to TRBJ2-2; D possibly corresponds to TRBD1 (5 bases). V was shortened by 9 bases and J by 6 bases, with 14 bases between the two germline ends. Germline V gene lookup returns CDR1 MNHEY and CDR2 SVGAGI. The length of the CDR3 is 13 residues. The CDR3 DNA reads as TGTGCCAGTCAGGGTTTTCTGGCCGGGGAGCTGTTTTTT. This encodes CASQGFLAGELFF.

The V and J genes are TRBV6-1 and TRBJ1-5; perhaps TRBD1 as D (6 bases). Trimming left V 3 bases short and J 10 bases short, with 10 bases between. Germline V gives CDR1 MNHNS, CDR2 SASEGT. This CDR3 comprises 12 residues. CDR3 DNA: TGTGCCAGCAGTGAGACAGGTGCCCCCCAGCATTTT. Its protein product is CASSETGAPQHF.

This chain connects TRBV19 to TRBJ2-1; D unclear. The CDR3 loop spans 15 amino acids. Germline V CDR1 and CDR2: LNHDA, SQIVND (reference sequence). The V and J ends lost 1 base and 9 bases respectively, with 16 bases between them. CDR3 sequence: CASSIGGGHWVEQFF. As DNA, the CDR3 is TGTGCCAGTAGTATAGGGGGTGGGCATTGGGTTGAGCAGTTCTTC.

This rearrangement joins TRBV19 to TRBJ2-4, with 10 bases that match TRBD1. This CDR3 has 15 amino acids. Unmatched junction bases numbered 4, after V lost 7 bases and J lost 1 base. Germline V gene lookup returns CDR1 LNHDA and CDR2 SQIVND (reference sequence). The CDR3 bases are TGTGCCAGTAATTCGGGACAGGGGGCCAAAAACATTCAGTACTTC. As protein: CASNSGQGAKNIQYF.

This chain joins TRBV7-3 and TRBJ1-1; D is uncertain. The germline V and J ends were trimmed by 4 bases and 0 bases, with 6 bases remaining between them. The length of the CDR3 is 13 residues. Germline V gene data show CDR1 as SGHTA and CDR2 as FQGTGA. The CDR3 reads CASSSMMNTEAFF. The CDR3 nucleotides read TGTGCCAGCAGCTCCATGATGAACACTGAAGCTTTCTTT.

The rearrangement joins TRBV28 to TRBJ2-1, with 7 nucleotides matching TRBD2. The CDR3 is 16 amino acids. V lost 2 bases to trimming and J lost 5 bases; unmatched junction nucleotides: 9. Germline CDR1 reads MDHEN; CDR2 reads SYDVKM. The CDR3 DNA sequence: TGTGCCAGCAGTTTAGCAGGCGGGAGTTCAAACAATGAGCAGTTCTTC. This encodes CASSLAGGSSNNEQFF.

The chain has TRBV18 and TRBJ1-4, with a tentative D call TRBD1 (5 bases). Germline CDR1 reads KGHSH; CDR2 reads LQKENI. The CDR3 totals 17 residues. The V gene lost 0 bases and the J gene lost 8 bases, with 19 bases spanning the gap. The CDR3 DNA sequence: TGTGCCAGCTCACCACCGGGACCGGGACCGGGGCACGAAAAACTGTTTTTT. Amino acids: CASSPPGPGPGHEKLFF. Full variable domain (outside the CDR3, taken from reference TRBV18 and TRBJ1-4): NAGVMQNPRHLVRRRGQEARLRCSPMKGHSHVYWYRQLPEEGLKFMVYLQKENIIDESGMPKERFSAEFPKEGPSILRIQQVVRGDSAAYFCASSPPGPGPGHEKLFFGSGTQLSVL.

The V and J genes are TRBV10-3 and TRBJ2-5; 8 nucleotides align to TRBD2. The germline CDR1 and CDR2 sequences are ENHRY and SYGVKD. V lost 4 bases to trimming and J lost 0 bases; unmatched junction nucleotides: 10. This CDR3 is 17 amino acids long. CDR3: CAISAFGAGGYQETQYF. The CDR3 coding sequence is TGTGCCATCAGTGCCTTTGGGGCGGGGGGTTACCAAGAGACCCAGTACTTC.

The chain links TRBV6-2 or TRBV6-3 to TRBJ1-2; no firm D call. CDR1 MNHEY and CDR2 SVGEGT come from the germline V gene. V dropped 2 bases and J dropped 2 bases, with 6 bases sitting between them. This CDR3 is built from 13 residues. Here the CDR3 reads CASSYVRNYGYTF. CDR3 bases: TGTGCCAGCAGTTACGTCCGGAACTATGGCTACACCTTC.

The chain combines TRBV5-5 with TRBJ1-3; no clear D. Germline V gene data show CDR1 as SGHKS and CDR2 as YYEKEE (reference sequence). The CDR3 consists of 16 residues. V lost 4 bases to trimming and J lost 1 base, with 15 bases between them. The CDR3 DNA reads TGTGCCAGCAGCGGGTTGGGTAGGCAGTCTGGAAACACCATATATTTT. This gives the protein CASSGLGRQSGNTIYF. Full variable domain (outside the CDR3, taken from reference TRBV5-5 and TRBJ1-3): DAGVTQSPTHLIKTRGQQVTLRCSPISGHKSVSWYQQVLGQGPQFIFQYYEKEERGRGNFPDRFSARQFPNYSSELNVNALLLGDSALYLCASSGLGRQSGNTIYFGEGSWLTVV.

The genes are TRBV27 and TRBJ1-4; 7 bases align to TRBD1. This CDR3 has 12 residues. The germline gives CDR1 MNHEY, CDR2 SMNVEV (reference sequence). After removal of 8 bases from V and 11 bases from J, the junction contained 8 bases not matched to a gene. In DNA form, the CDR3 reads TGTGCCAGCCGCGAGGGGGCCGGGAAACTGTTTTTT. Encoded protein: CASREGAGKLFF.

CDR3 DNA: TGTGCTAGTGGGCCCGGGACCCCTAGGGGGGAGCTGTTTTTT. This sequence encodes CASGPGTPRGELFF. This rearrangement joins TRBV12-5 to TRBJ2-2; D assignment may be TRBD1 or TRBD2 (5 bases each). Germline CDR1 reads LGHNT; CDR2 reads FRNRAP. Trimming left V 6 bases short and J 8 bases short, with 16 bases between. The CDR3 length is 14 residues.

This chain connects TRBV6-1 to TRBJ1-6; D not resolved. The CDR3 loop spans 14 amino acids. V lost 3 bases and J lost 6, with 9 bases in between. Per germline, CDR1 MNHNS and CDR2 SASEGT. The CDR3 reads CASSDLAVNSPLHF. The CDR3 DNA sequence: TGTGCCAGCAGTGACCTGGCCGTTAATTCACCCCTCCACTTT.

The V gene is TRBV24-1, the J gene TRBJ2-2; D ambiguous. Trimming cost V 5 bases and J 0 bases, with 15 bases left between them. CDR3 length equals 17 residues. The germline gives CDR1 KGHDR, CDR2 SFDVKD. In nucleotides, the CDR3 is TGTGCCACCAGTGGTCCCCCAAGTGTAACGAACACCGGGGAGCTGTTTTTT. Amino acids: CATSGPPSVTNTGELFF.

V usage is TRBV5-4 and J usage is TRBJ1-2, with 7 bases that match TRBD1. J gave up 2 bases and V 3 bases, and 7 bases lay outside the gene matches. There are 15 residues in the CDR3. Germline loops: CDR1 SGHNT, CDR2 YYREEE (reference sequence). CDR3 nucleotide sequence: TGTGCCAGCAGCTCTGGGACAGTAGGAAACTATGGCTACACCTTC. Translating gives CASSSGTVGNYGYTF.

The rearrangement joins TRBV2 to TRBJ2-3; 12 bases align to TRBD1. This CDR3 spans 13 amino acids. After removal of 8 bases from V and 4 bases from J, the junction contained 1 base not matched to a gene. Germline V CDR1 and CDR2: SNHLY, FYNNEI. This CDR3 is CASRDRGPDTQYF. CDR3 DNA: TGTGCCAGCCGGGACAGGGGGCCAGATACGCAGTATTTT.

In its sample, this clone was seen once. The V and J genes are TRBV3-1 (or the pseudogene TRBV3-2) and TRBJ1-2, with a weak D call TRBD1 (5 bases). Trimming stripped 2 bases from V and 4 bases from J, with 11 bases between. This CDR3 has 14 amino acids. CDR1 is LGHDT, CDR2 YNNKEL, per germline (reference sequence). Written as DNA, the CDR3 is TGTGCCAGCAGCCAACGGAATAGGGGCTATGGCTACACCTTC. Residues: CASSQRNRGYGYTF.

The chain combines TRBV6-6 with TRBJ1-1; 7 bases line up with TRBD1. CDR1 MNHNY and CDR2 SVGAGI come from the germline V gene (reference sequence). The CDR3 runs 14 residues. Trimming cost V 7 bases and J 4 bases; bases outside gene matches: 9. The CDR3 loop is CASIYPGQSTEAFF. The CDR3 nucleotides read TGTGCCAGCATCTACCCGGGACAGAGCACTGAAGCTTTCTTT.

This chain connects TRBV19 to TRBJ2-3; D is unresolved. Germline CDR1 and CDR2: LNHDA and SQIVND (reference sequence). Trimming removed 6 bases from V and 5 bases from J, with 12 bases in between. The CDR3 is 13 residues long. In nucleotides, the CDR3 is TGTGCCAGTAGCACCGCCGGCAAAGATACGCAGTATTTT. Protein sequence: CASSTAGKDTQYF.

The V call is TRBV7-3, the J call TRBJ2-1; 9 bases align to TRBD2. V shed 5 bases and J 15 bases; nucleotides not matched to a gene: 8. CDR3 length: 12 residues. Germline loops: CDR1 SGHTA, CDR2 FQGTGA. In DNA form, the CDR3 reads TGTGCCAGCAGCGCGGGGGGGCTCAGGTGGTTCTTC. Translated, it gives CASSAGGLRWFF.

CDR3 sequence (DNA): TGTGCCACCCAGGTAGGGGCGGGCACTGAAGCTTTCTTT. Encoded protein: CATQVGAGTEAFF. The chain combines TRBV24-1 with TRBJ1-1; D might be TRBD1 (5 bases). The CDR3 runs to 13 residues. Germline V CDR1 and CDR2: KGHDR, SFDVKD. With 9 bases removed from V and 4 bases from J, the gap between germline ends came to 14 bases.

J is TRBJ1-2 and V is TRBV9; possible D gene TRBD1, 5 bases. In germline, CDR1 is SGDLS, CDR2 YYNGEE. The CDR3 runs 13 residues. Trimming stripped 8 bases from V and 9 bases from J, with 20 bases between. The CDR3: CARKGPSSICYTF. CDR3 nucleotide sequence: TGTGCCAGGAAGGGACCCTCGAGTATATGCTACACCTTC.

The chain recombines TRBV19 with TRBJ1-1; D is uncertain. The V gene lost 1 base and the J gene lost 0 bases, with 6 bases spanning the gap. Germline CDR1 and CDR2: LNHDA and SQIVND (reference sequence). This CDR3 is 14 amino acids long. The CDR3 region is CASSIGHMNTEAFF. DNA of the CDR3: TGTGCCAGTAGTATAGGGCACATGAACACTGAAGCTTTCTTT.

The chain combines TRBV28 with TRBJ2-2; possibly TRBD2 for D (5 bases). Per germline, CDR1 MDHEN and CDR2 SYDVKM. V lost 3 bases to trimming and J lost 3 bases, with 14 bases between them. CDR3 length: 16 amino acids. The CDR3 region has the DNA TGTGCCAGCAGTTTGGCGGCGGGCCAGTACACCGGGGAGCTGTTTTTT. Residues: CASSLAAGQYTGELFF.

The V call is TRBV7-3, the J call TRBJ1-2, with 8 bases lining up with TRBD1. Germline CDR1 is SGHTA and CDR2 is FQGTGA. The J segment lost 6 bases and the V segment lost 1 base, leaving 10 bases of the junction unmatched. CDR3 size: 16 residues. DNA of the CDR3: TGTGCCAGCAGCTTAAGTCCCAAGGACAGGGTGGATGGCTACACCTTC. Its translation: CASSLSPKDRVDGYTF.